This record covers a single TCR beta chain. Its specificity is unknown. The data are from a study of PD-1 blockade in classical Hodgkin lymphoma. Study-level points and caveats: TCR diversity at baseline was reported to be reduced in newly diagnosed patients relative to healthy donors. Prior therapy or disease activity may underlie the repertoire differences, whose causes remain undefined.

TCRdb's table, derived via immunoSEQ multiplex PCR, lists solely in-frame clones and lacks some. Among more than 45,000 clones listed, 73% were seen once. The CDR3 has 15 residues. Germline V CDR1 and CDR2: MDHEN, SYDVKM. The V gene end was trimmed by 5 bases and the J gene end by 1 base; junction bases not matched to a gene: 7. No patient escaped relapse after autologous stem cell transplantation, and brentuximab vedotin exposure varied. The input for sequencing was peripheral blood mononuclear cells (PBMCs), taken before the second cycle of nivolumab. This chain connects TRBV28 to TRBJ2-5, with 7 bases aligning to TRBD1. This clonotype was obtained from a human donor with classical Hodgkin lymphoma. The CDR3 coding sequence is TGTGCCAGCAGTCGACAGGGTACTATCCAAGAGACCCAGTACTTC. It codes for CASSRQGTIQETQYF.